This T cell receptor beta chain was retrieved from a study of blood T cell repertoires in COVID-19. Whole-study context: Researchers got acute and convalescent COVID-19 samples from the United States, Italy and Spain.

Unmatched junction bases numbered 12, after V lost 10 bases and J lost 2 bases. The CDR3 totals 15 residues. Germline V gene sequence: CDR1 ENHRY, CDR2 SYGVKD. The authors' processing: Reference gene primer amplification in the assay estimated nucleated cell counts. Data came from immunoSEQ multiplex PCR; TCRdb stores just in-frame clones and leaves some out. The V and J calls and the clone size are those of that table, but D and trimming were determined from the DNA. In the table there are tens of thousands of clones, around 78% of which are singletons. This clone was picked up a small number of times.

The genes are TRBV10-3 and TRBJ2-3; 7 bases are a match to TRBD2. The sample was peripheral blood. This receptor was identified in a human donor in a cohort sampled during active COVID-19. CDR3 nucleotide sequence: TGTGCCACCAGCTTTAGAGCGGGAAACACAGATACGCAGTATTTT. This sequence encodes CATSFRAGNTDTQYF.